The clone carrying this T cell receptor beta chain has at least ten counts. The CDR3 is 15 residues long. In germline, CDR1 is GTSNPN, CDR2 SVGIG (reference sequence). After removal of 5 bases from V and 7 bases from J, the junction contained 10 bases not matched to a gene. Amplification of the TCR beta CDR3 (from genomic DNA) was done by two-round multiplex PCR. Amplification in first-round PCR relied on primers specific to each TRBV and TRBJ gene. Each CDR3 protein gets one entry after TCRdb re-called the multiplex PCR reads with MiXCR. This sample carries tens of thousands of distinct CDR3 sequences, around a third of them seen once, and the ten largest clones take 9.5% to 13%. The sample is drawn from a study of prognosis after radiotherapy for stage I lung cancer. Study context: Stage I non-small cell lung cancer cases were enrolled from April 2018 through January 2019.

This chain joins TRBV30 and TRBJ1-4; 10 bases align to TRBD1. The sample here was PBMCs, taken before or after stereotactic body radiation therapy (not recorded which). The receptor was derived from a donor aged 50 or older with non-small cell lung cancer. CDR3 coding DNA: TGTGCCTGGGGCCGGGACAGGGGCCTCAGTGAAAAACTGTTTTTT. Its protein is CAWGRDRGLSEKLFF.